A single sample gave rise to the 30 T cell receptor beta chains below, sequenced in a study of blood T cell repertoires in COVID-19. Profiling relied on immunoSEQ multiplex PCR, and the TCRdb table lists in-frame clones only, not all of them. The table has some 300,000 clones, approximately 89% seen once. Sequenced: peripheral blood. These receptors originate from a woman in her 30s with COVID-19, enrolled during active disease.

V gene TRBV19 combines with J gene TRBJ1-5; D is possibly TRBD1 (5 bases). CDR1 and CDR2 from the germline V gene are LNHDA and SQIVND (reference sequence). This CDR3 comprises 15 residues. CDR3 nucleotides: TGTGCTACCCTTCCGCCCTGGGGGGGGGATCAGCCCCAGCATTTT. The encoded protein is CATLPPWGGDQPQHF.

V and J are TRBV5-4 and TRBJ1-2, with 11 bases fitting TRBD1. After removal of 4 bases from V and 4 bases from J, the junction contained 9 bases not matched to a gene. The CDR3 loop spans 16 amino acids. Germline loops: CDR1 SGHNT, CDR2 YYREEE (reference sequence). CDR3 sequence reads: CASSRTGGALGYGYTF. CDR3 coding DNA: TGTGCCAGCAGCCGGACAGGGGGCGCTCTGGGCTATGGCTACACCTTC. The full variable domain, with the rest looked up from reference TRBV5-4 and TRBJ1-2, is ETGVTQSPTHLIKTRGQQVTLRCSSQSGHNTVSWYQQALGQGPQFIFQYYREEENGRGNFPPRFSGLQFPNYSSELNVNALELDDSALYLCASSRTGGALGYGYTFGSGTRLTVV.

The gene calls are TRBV18 and TRBJ1-2, with 11 bases matching TRBD1. Germline trimming cut 3 bases from V and 4 bases from J; bases unmatched to any gene: 4. Germline V gives CDR1 KGHSH, CDR2 LQKENI. The CDR3 length is 15 residues. The CDR3 sequence is CASSPRTGGAYGYTF. The DNA for the CDR3 is TGTGCCAGCTCACCTCGGACAGGGGGCGCCTATGGCTACACCTTC.

V gene TRBV5-1 combines with J gene TRBJ2-2; 7 bases are shared with TRBD1. The ends lost 2 bases at V and 4 bases at J; junction bases unmatched: 5. There are 15 residues in the CDR3. Germline loops: CDR1 SGHRS, CDR2 YFSETQ. This chain's CDR3 is CASSFYPGGTGELFF. In DNA form, the CDR3 reads TGCGCCAGCAGCTTTTATCCAGGGGGCACCGGGGAGCTGTTTTTT.

The V call is TRBV9, the J call TRBJ2-7, with TRBD2 matching 9 bases. The ends lost 4 bases at V and 6 bases at J; junction bases unmatched: 11. Germline CDR1 SGDLS, CDR2 YYNGEE. This CDR3 is 15 amino acids long. The CDR3 sequence is CASSPRGSGGAEQYF. In DNA, the CDR3 is TGTGCCAGCAGCCCCAGGGGTAGCGGGGGAGCCGAGCAGTACTTC.

The chain is built from TRBV6-5 and TRBJ1-1; no definite D call. The CDR3 extends over 12 amino acids. Germline-derived CDR1 and CDR2 are MNHEY and SVGAGI. In DNA, the CDR3 is TGTGAAAGTAGGTACTCCGACACTGAAGCTTTCTTT. It codes for CESRYSDTEAFF.

This chain connects TRBV18 to TRBJ2-3; 9 bases map to TRBD2. This CDR3 is built from 19 residues. V was clipped by 1 base and J by 4 bases; unmatched bases: 15. Germline loops: CDR1 KGHSH, CDR2 LQKENI. The CDR3 coding sequence is TGTGCCAGCTCACCACATAGGACTAGCGAACGGAGTTTCGCAGATACGCAGTATTTT. The encoded protein is CASSPHRTSERSFADTQYF. The whole variable domain, filled in from reference TRBV18 and TRBJ2-3, reads NAGVMQNPRHLVRRRGQEARLRCSPMKGHSHVYWYRQLPEEGLKFMVYLQKENIIDESGMPKERFSAEFPKEGPSILRIQQVVRGDSAAYFCASSPHRTSERSFADTQYFGPGTRLTVL.

The chain combines TRBV13 with TRBJ1-2; TRBD1 is a possible D gene (5 bases). V lost 2 bases and J lost 7, with 11 bases in between. The CDR3 covers 13 residues. Germline V gives CDR1 PRHDT, CDR2 FYEKMQ (reference sequence). DNA for the CDR3: TGTGCCAGCAGCTTAAGCGGGGCGCGTGGCTACACCTTC. Its translation: CASSLSGARGYTF.

As regards this clone: At the DNA level, this CDR3 is encoded by other sequences in the same sample as well. The chain is built from TRBV5-1 and TRBJ2-7, with TRBD1 matching over 9 bases. Germline values: CDR1 SGHRS, CDR2 YFSETQ. The CDR3 extends over 14 amino acids. V lost 4 bases to trimming and J lost 1 base; unmatched junction nucleotides: 3. As DNA, the CDR3 is TGCGCCAGCAGCCCTGGACAGGGGTCCTACGAGCAGTACTTC. Protein: CASSPGQGSYEQYF. The full variable domain, completed using reference TRBV5-1 and TRBJ2-7, is KAGVTQTPRYLIKTRGQQVTLSCSPISGHRSVSWYQQTPGQGLQFLFEYFSETQRNKGNFPGRFSGRQFSNSRSEMNVSTLELGDSALYLCASSPGQGSYEQYFGPGTRLTVT.

This clone was recorded at least ten times. The V gene is TRBV4-1, the J gene TRBJ2-2, with D perhaps matching TRBD2 (6 bases). There are 15 residues in the CDR3. CDR1 is MGHRA, CDR2 YSYEKL, per germline. V lost 2 bases to trimming and J lost 4 bases, with 11 bases between them. CDR3 loop: CASSQPLAATGELFF. The CDR3 DNA sequence: TGCGCCAGCAGCCAACCGTTAGCGGCCACCGGGGAGCTGTTTTTT.

This rearrangement joins TRBV3-1 (or the pseudogene TRBV3-2) to TRBJ1-1; no reliable D call. V lost 8 bases and J lost 5, with 18 bases in between. The V gene's germline CDR1 is LGHDT and CDR2 YNNKEL (reference sequence). CDR3 length: 14 residues. The CDR3 nucleotides are TGTGCCAGCGCGTACGGTTGGGGAGGTACTGAAGCTTTCTTT. Protein product: CASAYGWGGTEAFF.

The rearrangement links TRBV11-2 to TRBJ2-7; 8 bases are a match to TRBD1. The germline CDR1 and CDR2 sequences are SGHAT and FQNNGV. CDR3 size: 14 residues. Here the CDR3 DNA reads TGTGCCAGCAGCTCCCGGGACAGGTACTCTTACGAGCACGTC. Amino acid sequence: CASSSRDRYSYEHV.

The chain links TRBV5-1 to TRBJ1-2, with 8 bases identical to TRBD1. This CDR3 is 12 amino acids long. V was clipped by 4 bases and J by 6 bases; unmatched bases: 2. Germline-derived CDR1 and CDR2 are SGHRS and YFSETQ. This chain's CDR3 is CASSPTGDGYTF. The CDR3 coding sequence is TGCGCCAGCAGCCCGACAGGGGATGGCTACACCTTC.

V and J are TRBV27 and TRBJ1-1; 9 bases line up with TRBD1. The V and J ends lost 6 bases and 9 bases, in that order; junction bases with no gene match: 11. Germline CDR1 MNHEY, CDR2 SMNVEV (reference sequence). CDR3 size: 14 residues. Written as DNA, the CDR3 is TGTGCCAGCAGCATACAGGGGGCGCGAAGTAAAGCTTTCTTT. Amino acid sequence: CASSIQGARSKAFF.

This chain uses TRBV6-2 or TRBV6-3 with TRBJ2-7; D is perhaps TRBD2 (5 bases). Germline values: CDR1 MNHEY, CDR2 SVGEGT. The CDR3 extends over 16 amino acids. The V gene lost 2 bases and the J gene lost 3 bases, with 17 bases spanning the gap. The DNA of the CDR3 is TGTGCCAGCAGTTACCCTCCCGGCGCGGGTTTCTACGAGCAGTACTTC. Amino acids: CASSYPPGAGFYEQYF.

This clone was observed a handful of times. The chain has TRBV2 and TRBJ2-7; 7 bases agree with TRBD2. V lost 3 bases, J lost 3 bases, and 8 bases stayed unmatched. In germline, CDR1 is SNHLY, CDR2 FYNNEI. The CDR3 length is 15 residues. CDR3 nucleotides: TGTGCCAGCAGTGAGGGCGGGGGAGCCAACTACGAGCAGTACTTC. It yields the protein CASSEGGGANYEQYF.

The chain combines TRBV30 with TRBJ1-3; a weak D match, TRBD1 (6 bases). The CDR3 loop spans 13 amino acids. The germline V and J ends were trimmed by 5 bases and 7 bases, with 15 bases remaining between them. Germline V lookup: CDR1 GTSNPN, CDR2 SVGIG (reference sequence). The CDR3 DNA follows: TGTGCCTGGGCGAGTGTGGGGGCGAACACCATATATTTT. This codes for CAWASVGANTIYF.

This clone turned up a few times. This rearrangement joins TRBV6-5 to TRBJ1-6; the match to TRBD1 covers 7 bases. In germline, CDR1 is MNHEY, CDR2 SVGAGI. V was pared by 6 bases and J by 6 bases, with 5 bases of the junction left unmatched. The CDR3 length is 14 residues. The CDR3 DNA reads as TGTGCCAGCAGGACACAGGGGATTAATTCACCCCTCCACTTT. Translated: CASRTQGINSPLHF.

A word on this clone: Additional DNA sequences in this sample encode the identical CDR3. The V and J genes are TRBV3-1 (or the pseudogene TRBV3-2) and TRBJ1-1; 7 nucleotides line up with TRBD1. This CDR3 is built from 14 residues. CDR1 LGHDT and CDR2 YNNKEL come from the germline V gene (reference sequence). V lost 4 bases to trimming and J lost 4 bases; unmatched junction nucleotides: 6. The CDR3 nucleotides read TGTGCCAGCAGCCTAACTTACAGGGGCACTGAAGCTTTCTTT. As protein: CASSLTYRGTEAFF.

The chain is built from TRBV11-2 and TRBJ2-3, with 10 positions matching TRBD2. CDR3 length: 17 residues. Germline V CDR1 and CDR2: SGHAT, FQNNGV. Trimming removed 1 base from V and 2 bases from J; junction bases left unmatched: 6. CDR3 sequence reads: CASSLGASGGYTDTQYF. CDR3 coding DNA: TGTGCCAGCAGCTTAGGGGCTAGCGGGGGATACACAGATACGCAGTATTTT.

This chain joins TRBV9 and TRBJ2-1; 9 bases align to TRBD1. V shed 4 bases and J 10 bases; nucleotides not matched to a gene: 6. Germline V gives CDR1 SGDLS, CDR2 YYNGEE. The CDR3 runs to 13 residues. Here the CDR3 DNA reads TGTGCCAGCAGCCTACAGGGGGCAGGCGAGCAGTTCTTC. It is translated as CASSLQGAGEQFF. The full variable domain, rest sourced from reference TRBV9 and TRBJ2-1, is DSGVTQTPKHLITATGQRVTLRCSPRSGDLSVYWYQQSLDQGLQFLIQYYNGEERAKGNILERFSAQQFPDLHSELNLSSLELGDSALYFCASSLQGAGEQFFGPGTRLTVL.

The chain recombines TRBV19 with TRBJ1-5; possible D gene TRBD1, 5 bases. The CDR3 totals 16 residues. Trimming pared 3 bases from V and 2 bases from J, leaving 14 bases between. Germline loops: CDR1 LNHDA, CDR2 SQIVND (reference sequence). This CDR3 reads CASSIGGNVGNQPQHF. The CDR3 DNA reads TGTGCCAGTAGTATCGGGGGGAATGTGGGCAATCAGCCCCAGCATTTT.

The rearrangement joins TRBV19 to TRBJ1-5, with 7 bases lining up with TRBD1. Germline assignment: CDR1 LNHDA and CDR2 SQIVND (reference sequence). J was trimmed by 4 bases and V by 9 bases; bases with no gene match: 9. This CDR3 has 14 amino acids. The CDR3 region has the DNA TGTGCCAGCAGCCAGGGGGTAAGAAATCAGCCCCAGCATTTT. Residues: CASSQGVRNQPQHF.

This rearrangement joins TRBV29-1 to TRBJ1-2; TRBD1 aligns across 10 bases. The CDR3 is 16 residues long. V shed 1 base, J shed 8 bases, and the junction held 13 bases outside the gene matches. Per germline, CDR1 SQVTM and CDR2 ANQGSEA. The CDR3 protein is CSVEGGQGRSVGGYTF. CDR3 DNA sequence: TGCAGCGTTGAAGGGGGACAGGGGCGGTCTGTAGGGGGCTACACCTTC.

This clone was counted between two and nine times. This chain uses TRBV5-4 with TRBJ2-1; D is unclear. The CDR3 sequence is 14 residues long. The V gene's germline CDR1 is SGHNT and CDR2 YYREEE (reference sequence). Trimming shortened V by 4 bases and J by 5 bases, and 13 bases separated the two germline ends. The CDR3 sequence is CASSRLVRNNEQFF. The CDR3, as DNA: TGTGCCAGCAGCCGCCTCGTGAGGAACAATGAGCAGTTCTTC.

This rearrangement joins TRBV4-2 to TRBJ2-1; 11 bases line up with TRBD2. The V and J ends lost 4 bases and 5 bases, in that order; junction bases with no gene match: 7. The germline V gene has CDR1 LGHNA and CDR2 YNFKEQ. This CDR3 contains 16 residues. The CDR3 protein is CASSLRSLAGDNEQFF. CDR3 bases: TGTGCCAGCAGCCTCAGGTCACTAGCGGGGGACAATGAGCAGTTCTTC.

This chain links TRBV5-6 with TRBJ1-2; 8 bases are shared with TRBD1. V dropped 1 base and J dropped 3; count of bases not matched to a gene: 11. This CDR3 has 17 amino acids. Germline V gives CDR1 SGHDT, CDR2 YYEEEE. DNA of the CDR3: TGTGCCAGCAGCTTGACCACAGGGGGGATTAGTTACTATGGCTACACCTTC. This sequence encodes CASSLTTGGISYYGYTF.

This clone was picked up one time. The V gene is TRBV10-3, the J gene TRBJ2-3, with TRBD2 matching over 10 bases. Germline V CDR1 and CDR2: ENHRY, SYGVKD. This CDR3 has 15 amino acids. The trim removed 11 bases at V and 4 bases at J, leaving 12 bases unmatched. The CDR3 DNA follows: TGTGCCGCCTCCGCGAGCGGGGGGGCCTCAGATACGCAGTATTTT. Its translation is CAASASGGASDTQYF.

The rearrangement joins TRBV27 to TRBJ2-7, with 10 bases lining up with TRBD1. CDR1 is MNHEY and CDR2 is SMNVEV in the germline V gene (reference sequence). This CDR3 spans 16 amino acids. Trimming cost V 6 bases and J 7 bases; bases outside gene matches: 15. The CDR3 DNA is TGTGCCAGCAGGAAAATGACCGGGACAGGGGTTGGGGAGCAGTACGTC. This sequence encodes CASRKMTGTGVGEQYV.

The J gene is TRBJ2-2, the V gene TRBV9; a weak D match, TRBD2 (6 bases). CDR1 is SGDLS and CDR2 is YYNGEE in the germline V gene. Trimming shortened V by 4 bases and J by 6 bases, and 10 bases separated the two germline ends. This CDR3 has 13 amino acids. CDR3 DNA sequence: TGTGCCAGCAGCCCGGGGGTCGCCGGGGAGCTGTTTTTT. Its protein product is CASSPGVAGELFF.